Below, 32 T cell receptor beta chains from the same sample are listed, as sequenced in a study of blood T cell repertoires in COVID-19. Only in-frame clones appear in the TCRdb table, and some are missing; sequencing was by immunoSEQ multiplex PCR. Of 180,000 or so clones in the sample, more than 75% are singletons; the top ten hold 5% to 7%. The source material was PBMCs or T cells enriched from blood (not recorded which). The receptor set was obtained from a man aged 35 to 55 with acute COVID-19.

The rearrangement links TRBV29-1 to TRBJ2-1; D possibly corresponds to TRBD2 (6 bases). Trimming cost V 4 bases and J 9 bases, with 16 bases left between them. Germline V gene lookup returns CDR1 SQVTM and CDR2 ANQGSEA. The CDR3 loop spans 13 amino acids. The CDR3 spells CSVGTGTRIEQFF. The CDR3 DNA reads as TGCAGCGTTGGTACCGGGACTCGGATTGAGCAGTTCTTC.

This clone was found a few times. V usage is TRBV7-9 and J usage is TRBJ1-6; 8 bases fit TRBD1. This CDR3 has 15 residues. The germline V gene has CDR1 SEHNR and CDR2 FQNEAQ (reference sequence). V shed 3 bases, J shed 6 bases, and the junction held 4 bases outside the gene matches. CDR3 coding DNA: TGTGCCAGCAGCTTGACAGGGGCGGGTAATTCACCCCTCCACTTT. Protein product: CASSLTGAGNSPLHF. Based on the CDR3 plus reference TRBV7-9 and TRBJ1-6, the full variable domain is DTGVSQNPRHKITKRGQNVTFRCDPISEHNRLYWYRQTLGQGPEFLTYFQNEAQLEKSRLLSDRFSAERPKGSFSTLEIQRTEQGDSAMYLCASSLTGAGNSPLHFGNGTRLTVT.

V gene TRBV5-6 combines with J gene TRBJ1-1; maybe TRBD1 (5 bases). In germline, CDR1 is SGHDT, CDR2 YYEEEE. The V end was cut by 0 bases, the J end by 0 bases, with 9 bases between. The CDR3 covers 15 residues. The CDR3 is CASSLVAGLNTEAFF. Written as DNA, the CDR3 is TGTGCCAGCAGCTTGGTTGCAGGGCTGAACACTGAAGCTTTCTTT.

This chain connects TRBV6-5 to TRBJ2-7; 9 bases line up with TRBD2. Germline V gene lookup returns CDR1 MNHEY and CDR2 SVGAGI. The J segment lost 7 bases and the V segment lost 6 bases, leaving 7 bases of the junction unmatched. This CDR3 has 13 amino acids. CDR3 coding DNA: TGTGCCAGCAGAAAAGGACTAGCGAATGAGCAGTACTTC. Protein product: CASRKGLANEQYF.

This clone has a single count. The rearrangement joins TRBV4-2 to TRBJ1-3; D not certain. Germline values: CDR1 LGHNA, CDR2 YNFKEQ. The CDR3 sequence is 16 residues long. With 4 bases removed from V and 0 bases from J, the gap between germline ends came to 13 bases. CDR3 DNA sequence: TGTGCCAGCAGCCCTACGGCAGGCCACTCTGGAAACACCATATATTTT. Protein: CASSPTAGHSGNTIYF.

This clone came up once. The rearrangement uses TRBV5-6 and TRBJ1-3, with D hard to call. Germline-derived CDR1 and CDR2 are SGHDT and YYEEEE. The V and J ends lost 1 base and 4 bases respectively, with 12 bases between them. This CDR3 has 15 amino acids. Here the CDR3 reads CASSLRGSGGNTIYF. For the CDR3, the DNA is TGTGCCAGCAGCTTGCGGGGATCAGGAGGAAACACCATATATTTT.

V usage is TRBV28 and J usage is TRBJ1-1; D might be TRBD1 (6 bases). Germline loops: CDR1 MDHEN, CDR2 SYDVKM. Between the trimmed V and J ends, which lost 5 bases and 3 bases, there was a span of 13 bases. This CDR3 comprises 14 residues. For the CDR3, the DNA is TGTGCCAGCAGTATAGCAGGGGCGGACACTGAAGCTTTCTTT. This codes for CASSIAGADTEAFF.

The chain is built from TRBV6-5 and TRBJ2-1; 11 nucleotides align to TRBD2. Per the germline V gene, CDR1 is MNHEY and CDR2 is SVGAGI. The CDR3 has 14 amino acids. J was trimmed by 5 bases and V by 4 bases; bases with no gene match: 1. The CDR3 is CASSLLAGDNEQFF. In DNA, the CDR3 is TGTGCCAGCAGTTTACTAGCGGGAGACAATGAGCAGTTCTTC.

CDR3 coding DNA: TGTGCCAGCAGCTTGATGACTAGCGGGAGGGCCGGCGAGCAGTACTTC. Translating it yields CASSLMTSGRAGEQYF. This chain links TRBV5-6 with TRBJ2-7, with TRBD2 matching 14 bases. This CDR3 is built from 16 residues. V was pared by 1 base and J by 6 bases, with 6 bases of the junction left unmatched. Germline V CDR1 and CDR2: SGHDT, YYEEEE.

This chain connects TRBV19 to TRBJ1-2, with 8 bases identical to TRBD1. Germline CDR1 LNHDA, CDR2 SQIVND (reference sequence). J gave up 1 base and V 1 base, and 5 bases lay outside the gene matches. This CDR3 contains 16 residues. The DNA of the CDR3 is TGTGCCAGTAGTATAGCGGGGACAGGTGGTAACTATGGCTACACCTTC. This encodes CASSIAGTGGNYGYTF.

This clone appeared a few times. This sequence joins TRBV29-1 and TRBJ2-1, with 10 bases identical to TRBD2. The V segment lost 4 bases and the J segment 5 bases; nucleotides outside the gene matches: 5. The CDR3 has 14 amino acids. Germline CDR1 and CDR2: SQVTM and ANQGSEA. In DNA, the CDR3 is TGCAGCGTTGCTAGCGGGAGAGTCGACAATGAGCAGTTCTTC. It is translated as CSVASGRVDNEQFF.

J is TRBJ2-3 and V is TRBV28, with D maybe TRBD2 (5 bases). The germline CDR1 and CDR2 sequences are MDHEN and SYDVKM. This CDR3 has 13 residues. The V end lost 9 bases, the J end lost 2 bases, and 12 bases lay between the germline ends. The CDR3 DNA is TGTGCCAGATTGGGGAGTGTCACAGATACGCAGTATTTT. The encoded protein is CARLGSVTDTQYF. Combining the CDR3 with reference TRBV28 and TRBJ2-3 gives the whole variable domain DVKVTQSSRYLVKRTGEKVFLECVQDMDHENMFWYRQDPGLGLRLIYFSYDVKMKEKGDIPEGYSVSREKKERFSLILESASTNQTSMYLCARLGSVTDTQYFGPGTRLTVL.

The chain combines TRBV7-9 with TRBJ2-4; D is unresolved. The CDR3 consists of 13 residues. Germline V CDR1 and CDR2: SEHNR, FQNEAQ (reference sequence). The V end was cut by 1 base, the J end by 5 bases, with 6 bases between. The CDR3 loop reads CASSLDRENIQYF. CDR3 nucleotides: TGTGCCAGCAGCTTAGACCGGGAAAACATTCAGTACTTC.

The V and J genes are TRBV24-1 and TRBJ1-2; a weak D match, TRBD1 (5 bases). CDR3 length: 12 residues. CDR1 and CDR2 from the germline V gene are KGHDR and SFDVKD. With 0 bases removed from V and 9 bases from J, the gap between germline ends came to 7 bases. DNA of the CDR3: TGTGCCACCAGTGATTTGGGGGGGAGCTACACCTTC. It codes for CATSDLGGSYTF.

The genes are TRBV28 and TRBJ2-5; TRBD1 matches at 7 bases. Trimming at V came to 5 bases and at J to 5 bases, leaving 8 bases not matched to a gene. Per the germline V gene, CDR1 is MDHEN and CDR2 is SYDVKM. The CDR3 is made up of 14 amino acids. Here the CDR3 DNA reads TGTGCCAGCAGTCAAGGGACAGTGCCCGAGACCCAGTACTTC. It codes for CASSQGTVPETQYF.

CDR3 sequence (DNA): TGTGCTAGTGGACTGGGCCCGGATACGCAGTATTTT. This encodes CASGLGPDTQYF. The V call is TRBV12-5, the J call TRBJ2-3; D uncertain. The ends were cut back, 6 bases at V and 6 bases at J, with 10 bases in the middle. CDR1 and CDR2 (germline): LGHNT, FRNRAP. The CDR3 length is 12 residues.

V and J are TRBV29-1 and TRBJ2-5; D might be TRBD2 (5 bases). The CDR3 totals 15 residues. Per the germline V gene, CDR1 is SQVTM and CDR2 is ANQGSEA. The germline V and J ends were trimmed by 3 bases and 5 bases, with 19 bases remaining between them. The CDR3 bases are TGCAGCGTTGAGAAGCTCCTATCCCGGAGGGAGACCCAGTACTTC. It is translated as CSVEKLLSRRETQYF.

J is TRBJ2-1 and V is TRBV5-1; D may be TRBD2 (6 bases). The CDR3 is 15 residues long. Trimming stripped 7 bases from V and 6 bases from J, with 20 bases between. The germline CDR1 and CDR2 sequences are SGHRS and YFSETQ. The CDR3, as DNA: TGCGCCAGCGGGAATCGGACTATTTCGGTCAATGAGCAGTTCTTC. Its translation: CASGNRTISVNEQFF.

J is TRBJ1-5 and V is TRBV10-3; D is ambiguous. The CDR3 is 11 amino acids. CDR1 is ENHRY and CDR2 is SYGVKD in the germline V gene. The V end was cut by 3 bases, the J end by 8 bases, with 5 bases between. This CDR3 reads CAISDGEPQHF. The DNA of the CDR3 is TGTGCCATCAGTGACGGAGAGCCCCAGCATTTT.

The chain uses TRBV6-5 and TRBJ2-1; D remains ambiguous. V lost 5 bases to trimming and J lost 10 bases, with 18 bases between them. This CDR3 comprises 14 residues. CDR1 is MNHEY, CDR2 SVGAGI, per germline. CDR3 nucleotides: TGTGCCAGCAGTCTCTCCCCTTGGGCCCCCGAGCAGTTCTTC. The encoded protein is CASSLSPWAPEQFF.

The V gene is TRBV19, the J gene TRBJ1-5, with TRBD1 identical over 8 bases. Germline CDR1 is LNHDA and CDR2 is SQIVND (reference sequence). The V and J ends lost 6 bases and 0 bases, in that order; junction bases with no gene match: 10. The CDR3 runs to 17 residues. The DNA of the CDR3 is TGTGCCAGTAGGGGAGGACAGGGATCATATAGCAATCAGCCCCAGCATTTT. This sequence encodes CASRGGQGSYSNQPQHF.

The chain joins TRBV9 to TRBJ1-4; TRBD1 is a possible D gene (5 bases). Germline CDR1 reads SGDLS; CDR2 reads YYNGEE. Between the trimmed V and J ends, which lost 0 bases and 3 bases, there was a span of 9 bases. The CDR3 has 15 amino acids. The CDR3 sequence: CASSVVAGSNEKLFF. The CDR3 nucleotides are TGTGCCAGCAGCGTAGTGGCAGGGTCTAATGAAAAACTGTTTTTT.

This rearrangement joins TRBV5-4 to TRBJ1-5; D gene unclear. The germline V gene encodes CDR1 SGHNT and CDR2 YYREEE (reference sequence). V was trimmed by 3 bases and J by 3 bases, leaving 10 bases between them. The CDR3 is 14 amino acids. Written as DNA, the CDR3 is TGTGCCAGCAGCTCGGACGGGAACAATCAGCCCCAGCATTTT. Residues: CASSSDGNNQPQHF.

The rearrangement links TRBV7-3 to TRBJ2-2; 8 bases are shared with TRBD2. CDR1 and CDR2 from the germline V gene are SGHTA and FQGTGA. This CDR3 is 11 amino acids long. Germline trimming cut 8 bases from V and 8 bases from J; bases unmatched to any gene: 1. Here the CDR3 DNA reads TGTGCCAGCCGGGAGGGAGGGGAGCTGTTTTTT. This gives the protein CASREGGELFF. Full variable domain (remainder filled in from reference TRBV7-3 and TRBJ2-2): GAGVSQTPSNKVTEKGKYVELRCDPISGHTALYWYRQSLGQGPEFLIYFQGTGAADDSGLPNDRFFAVRPEGSVSTLKIQRTERGDSAVYLCASREGGELFFGEGSRLTVL.

The CDR3 coding sequence is TGTGCCAGCGGCCCCGGGACTAGCAACACCGGGGAGCTGTTTTTT. Residues: CASGPGTSNTGELFF. The chain links TRBV5-4 to TRBJ2-2; 9 bases map to TRBD2. This CDR3 is 15 amino acids long. The V segment lost 7 bases and the J segment 2 bases; nucleotides outside the gene matches: 6. Germline-derived CDR1 and CDR2 are SGHNT and YYREEE (reference sequence).

V is TRBV7-3 and J is TRBJ2-3; perhaps TRBD2 as D (6 bases). The germline V gene has CDR1 SGHTA and CDR2 FQGTGA. V lost 0 bases and J lost 6, with 19 bases in between. The CDR3 runs to 17 residues. CDR3 nucleotide sequence: TGTGCCAGCAGCTTAACGGGCGCCCGGACTACTTCCGATACGCAGTATTTT. Translating it yields CASSLTGARTTSDTQYF.

The chain combines TRBV7-2 with TRBJ2-7, with 8 positions matching TRBD2. Germline loops: CDR1 SGHTA, CDR2 FQGNSA. The CDR3 sequence is 15 residues long. J gave up 1 base and V 6 bases, and 8 bases lay outside the gene matches. CDR3 nucleotides: TGTGCCAGCAGTAAGCACATAGCGGGATCCTACGAGCAGTACTTC. Protein sequence: CASSKHIAGSYEQYF.

The J gene is TRBJ2-2, the V gene TRBV7-9, with D possibly matching TRBD2 (6 bases). The V end lost 2 bases, the J end lost 1 base, and 8 bases lay between the germline ends. The germline CDR1 and CDR2 sequences are SEHNR and FQNEAQ (reference sequence). This CDR3 region has 15 residues. CDR3 nucleotides: TGTGCCAGCAGCTTAAATAGCGGGAACACCGGGGAGCTGTTTTTT. Its translation is CASSLNSGNTGELFF.

This clone turned up a few times. J is TRBJ2-7 and V is TRBV7-2; 9 nucleotides line up with TRBD1. Germline values: CDR1 SGHTA, CDR2 FQGNSA. CDR3 length: 15 residues. The J segment lost 3 bases and the V segment lost 5 bases, leaving 8 bases of the junction unmatched. The CDR3 here is CASSPGTGWFYEQYF. The CDR3 bases are TGTGCCAGCAGCCCAGGGACAGGGTGGTTCTACGAGCAGTACTTC.

The J gene is TRBJ1-3, the V gene TRBV21-1. TRBV21-1 is described as a pseudogene. CDR3 length: 15 residues. Here the CDR3 DNA reads TGTGCCAGCAGCCCCCGGGGGGCCTCTGGAAACACCATATATTTT. Encoded protein: CASSPRGASGNTIYF.

V and J are TRBV27 and TRBJ2-7; the D gene is possibly TRBD1 (7 bases). Trimming took 2 bases from V and 4 from J, leaving 18 bases between them. The CDR3 length is 16 residues. Germline lookup yields CDR1 MNHEY and CDR2 SMNVEV (reference sequence). CDR3 region: CASSLSWAGGSYEQYF. CDR3 nucleotide sequence: TGTGCCAGCAGTTTAAGCTGGGCAGGGGGGTCTTACGAGCAGTACTTC.

The chain carries TRBV2 and TRBJ2-1; tentatively, D is TRBD2 (5 bases). Germline CDR1 is SNHLY and CDR2 is FYNNEI. Trimming removed 8 bases at V and 6 bases at J, with 20 bases between. This CDR3 spans 15 amino acids. DNA for the CDR3: TGTGCCAGCGCTTTCGGCCCGGGGTTAGGCAATGAGCAGTTCTTC. It encodes CASAFGPGLGNEQFF.